The clone carrying this T cell receptor beta chain showed up just a few times. Its antigen is still unknown. This record belongs to a study of T cells after yellow fever vaccination. Study at large: Fractions containing few cells were prepared with SMART-Seq v4 Ultra Low Input.

Overall study findings and caveats: The secondary response showed a weaker magnitude and a faster peak, day 5 versus 15. Only a small proportion of the clonotypes turned up in both the CD4 and the CD8 compartments, likely arising from convergent recombination. Booster sampling recovered most clones from primary vaccination (approximately 96% CD4, around 88% CD8).

TCRdb redid the calling of the 5' RACE reads with MiXCR, one entry per CDR3 protein. This table has roughly 500,000 distinct CDR3 sequences, 15% to 20% appearing once. The sequence came from a young man who received the YFV17D yellow fever vaccine. This sample comprised PBMCs, obtained 15 days after the yellow fever booster vaccination.

In DNA form, the CDR3 reads TGCAGTGCTAGAGGACTAGCGGGTAAAGAGACCCAGTACTTC. Encoded protein: CSARGLAGKETQYF. The gene calls are TRBV20-1 and TRBJ2-5; 10 bases are shared with TRBD2. CDR1 is DFQATT and CDR2 is SNEGSKA in the germline V gene (reference sequence). The length of the CDR3 is 14 residues. The junction had 2 bases not matched to a gene; V was cut back by 1 base and J by 3 bases.